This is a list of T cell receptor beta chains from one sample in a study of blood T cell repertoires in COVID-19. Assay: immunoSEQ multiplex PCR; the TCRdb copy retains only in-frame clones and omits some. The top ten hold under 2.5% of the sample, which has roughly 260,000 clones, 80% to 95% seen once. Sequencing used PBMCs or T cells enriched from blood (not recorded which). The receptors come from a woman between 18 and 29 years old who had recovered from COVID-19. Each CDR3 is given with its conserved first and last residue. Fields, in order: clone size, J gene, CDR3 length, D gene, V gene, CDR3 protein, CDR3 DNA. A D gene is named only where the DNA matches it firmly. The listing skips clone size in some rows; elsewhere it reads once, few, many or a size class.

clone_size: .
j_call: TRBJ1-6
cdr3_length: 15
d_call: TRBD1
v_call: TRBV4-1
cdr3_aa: CASSQQGAHNSPLHF
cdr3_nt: TGCGCCAGCAGCCAACAGGGGGCGCATAATTCACCCCTCCACTTT

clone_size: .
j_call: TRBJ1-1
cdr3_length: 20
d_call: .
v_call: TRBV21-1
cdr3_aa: CASSKEGSVRDTKYNTEAFF
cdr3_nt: TGTGCCAGCAGCAAAGAGGGGTCGGTTCGGGACACCAAATATAACACTGAAGCTTTCTTT

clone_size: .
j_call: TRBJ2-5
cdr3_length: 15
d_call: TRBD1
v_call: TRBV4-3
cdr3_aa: CASSQVWDRVETQYF
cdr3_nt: TGCGCCAGCAGCCAAGTATGGGACAGGGTTGAGACCCAGTACTTC

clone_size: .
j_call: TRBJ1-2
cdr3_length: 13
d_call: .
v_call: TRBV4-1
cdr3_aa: CASSQGLGAGYTF
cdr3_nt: TGCGCCAGCAGCCAAGGTCTAGGGGCTGGCTACACCTTC

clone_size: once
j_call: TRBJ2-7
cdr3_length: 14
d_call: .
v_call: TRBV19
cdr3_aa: CASSKVGFLYEQYF
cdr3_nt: TGTGCCAGTAGTAAAGTCGGGTTCCTCTACGAGCAGTACTTC

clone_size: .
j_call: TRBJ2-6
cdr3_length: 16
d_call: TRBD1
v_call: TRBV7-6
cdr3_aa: CASSSYRGPGANVLTF
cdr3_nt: TGTGCCAGCAGCTCATACAGGGGGCCCGGGGCCAACGTCCTGACTTTC

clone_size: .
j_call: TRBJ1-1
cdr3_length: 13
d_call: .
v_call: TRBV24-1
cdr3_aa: CATAPVGGTEAFF
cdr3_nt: TGTGCCACCGCACCCGTGGGGGGCACTGAAGCTTTCTTT

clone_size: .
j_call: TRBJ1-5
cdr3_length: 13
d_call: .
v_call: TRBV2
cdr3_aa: CASTGLINQPQHF
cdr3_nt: TGTGCCAGCACGGGACTGATAAATCAGCCCCAGCATTTT

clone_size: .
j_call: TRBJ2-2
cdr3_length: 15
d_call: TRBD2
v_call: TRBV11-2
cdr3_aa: CASSFGREVAGELFF
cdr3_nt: TGTGCCAGCAGCTTTGGGCGGGAGGTGGCCGGGGAGCTGTTTTTT

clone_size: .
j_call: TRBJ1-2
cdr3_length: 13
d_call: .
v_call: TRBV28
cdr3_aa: CASTEQANYGYTF
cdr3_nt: TGTGCCAGCACCGAGCAGGCTAACTATGGCTACACCTTC

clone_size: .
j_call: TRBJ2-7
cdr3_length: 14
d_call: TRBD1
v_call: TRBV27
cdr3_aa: CASSRTGGSYEQYF
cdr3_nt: TGTGCCAGCAGCAGGACAGGGGGCAGCTACGAGCAGTACTTC

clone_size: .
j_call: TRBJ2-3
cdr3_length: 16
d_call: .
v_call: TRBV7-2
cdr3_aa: CASSSQGRGLTDTQYF
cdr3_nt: TGTGCCAGCAGCTCACAGGGGCGGGGCCTCACAGATACGCAGTATTTT

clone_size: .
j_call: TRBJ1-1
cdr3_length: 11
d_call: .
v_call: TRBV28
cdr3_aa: CASILESQAFF
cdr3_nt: .

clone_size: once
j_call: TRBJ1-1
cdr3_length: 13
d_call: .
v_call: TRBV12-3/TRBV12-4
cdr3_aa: CASSPNRYTEAFF
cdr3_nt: TGTGCCAGCAGCCCCAACAGGTACACTGAAGCTTTCTTT

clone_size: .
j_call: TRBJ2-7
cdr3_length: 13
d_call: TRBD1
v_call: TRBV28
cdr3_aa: CASSPTGPYEQYF
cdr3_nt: TGTGCCAGCAGTCCGACAGGGCCCTACGAGCAGTACTTC

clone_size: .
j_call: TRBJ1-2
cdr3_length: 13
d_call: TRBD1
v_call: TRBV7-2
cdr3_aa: CASRGRGLYGYTF
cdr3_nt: TGTGCCAGCAGGGGCAGGGGGCTCTATGGCTACACCTTC

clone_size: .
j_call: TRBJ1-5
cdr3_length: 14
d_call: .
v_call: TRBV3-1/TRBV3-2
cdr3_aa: CASSPSGHNQPQHF
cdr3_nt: TGTGCCAGCAGCCCCTCAGGTCACAATCAGCCCCAGCATTTT

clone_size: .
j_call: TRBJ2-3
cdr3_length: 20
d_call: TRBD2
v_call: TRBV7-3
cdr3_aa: CASSPGNPPGLAGGRDTQYF
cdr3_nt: TGTGCCAGCAGCCCCGGCAATCCGCCTGGACTAGCGGGAGGTCGGGATACGCAGTATTTT

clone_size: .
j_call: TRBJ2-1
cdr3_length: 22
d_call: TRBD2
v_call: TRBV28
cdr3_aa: CASSLYGTSGRVRVRPYNEQFF
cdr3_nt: TGTGCCAGCAGTTTATACGGGACTAGCGGGAGGGTGCGGGTTAGGCCCTACAATGAGCAGTTCTTC

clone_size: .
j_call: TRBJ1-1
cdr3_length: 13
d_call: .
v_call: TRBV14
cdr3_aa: CASSQYRQPEAFF
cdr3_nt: TGTGCCAGCAGCCAATACAGACAGCCTGAAGCTTTCTTT

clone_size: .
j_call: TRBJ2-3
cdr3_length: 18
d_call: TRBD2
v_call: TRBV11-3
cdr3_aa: CASSPGLAGGPMGDTQYF
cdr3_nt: TGTGCCAGCAGCCCGGGACTAGCGGGAGGGCCTATGGGAGATACGCAGTATTTT

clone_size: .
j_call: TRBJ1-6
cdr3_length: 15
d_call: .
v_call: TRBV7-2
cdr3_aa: CASSLTVGANSPLHF
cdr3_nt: TGTGCCAGCAGCTTGACGGTGGGGGCAAATTCACCCCTCCACTTT

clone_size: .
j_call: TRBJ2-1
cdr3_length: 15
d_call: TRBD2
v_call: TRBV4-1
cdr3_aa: CASSRGTSGVNEQFF
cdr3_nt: TGCGCCAGCAGCCGCGGGACTAGCGGGGTCAATGAGCAGTTCTTC

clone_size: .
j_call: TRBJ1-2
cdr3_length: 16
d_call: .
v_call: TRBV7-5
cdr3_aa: CARSPRRGGAYYGYTF
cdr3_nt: TGTGCCAGAAGCCCCAGGCGGGGGGGGGCCTACTATGGCTACACCTTC

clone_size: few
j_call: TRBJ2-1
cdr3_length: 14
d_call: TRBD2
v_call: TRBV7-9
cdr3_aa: CASSLGLADNEQFF
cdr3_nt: TGTGCCAGCAGCTTGGGGCTAGCGGACAATGAGCAGTTCTTC

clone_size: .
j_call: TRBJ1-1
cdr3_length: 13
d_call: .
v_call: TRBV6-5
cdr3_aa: CASSEGPGLEAFF
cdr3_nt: TGTGCCAGCAGCGAGGGCCCCGGGCTTGAAGCTTTCTTT

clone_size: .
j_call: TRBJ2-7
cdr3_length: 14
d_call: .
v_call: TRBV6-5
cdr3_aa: CASRTHSGSYEQYF
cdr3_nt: TGTGCCAGCAGAACCCATTCAGGATCCTACGAGCAGTACTTC

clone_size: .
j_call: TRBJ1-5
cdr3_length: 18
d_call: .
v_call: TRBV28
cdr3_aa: CASSLDRKNTRGNQPQHF
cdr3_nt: TGTGCCAGCAGTTTAGATCGAAAGAATACCAGGGGAAATCAGCCCCAGCATTTT

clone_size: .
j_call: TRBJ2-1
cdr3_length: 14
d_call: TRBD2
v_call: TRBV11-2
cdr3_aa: CASSRTSYFDEQFF
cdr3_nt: TGTGCCAGCAGTAGGACTAGTTACTTCGATGAGCAGTTCTTC

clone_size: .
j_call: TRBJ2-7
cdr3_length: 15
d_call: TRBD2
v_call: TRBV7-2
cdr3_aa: CASSSYASGTYEQYF
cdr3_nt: TGTGCCAGCAGCTCCTATGCTAGCGGAACCTACGAGCAGTACTTC

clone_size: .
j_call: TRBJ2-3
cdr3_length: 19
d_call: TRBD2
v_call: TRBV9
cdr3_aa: CASSVGLTSGGGFTDTQYF
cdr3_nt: TGTGCCAGCAGCGTAGGCCTGACTAGCGGGGGAGGATTCACAGATACGCAGTATTTT

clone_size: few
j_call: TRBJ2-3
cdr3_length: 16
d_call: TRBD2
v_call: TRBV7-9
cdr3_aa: CASSPGLAGPTDTQYF
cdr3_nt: TGTGCCAGCAGCCCTGGACTAGCGGGGCCCACAGATACGCAGTATTTT

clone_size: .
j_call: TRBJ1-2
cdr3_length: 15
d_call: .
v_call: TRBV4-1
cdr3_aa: CASSQDPEGIYGYTF
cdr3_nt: TGCGCCAGCAGCCAAGATCCGGAGGGGATCTATGGCTACACCTTC

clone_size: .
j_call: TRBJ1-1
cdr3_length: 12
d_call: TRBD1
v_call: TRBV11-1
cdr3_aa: CASSDQTGGSFF
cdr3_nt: TGTGCCAGCAGCGACCAGACAGGGGGGTCTTTCTTT

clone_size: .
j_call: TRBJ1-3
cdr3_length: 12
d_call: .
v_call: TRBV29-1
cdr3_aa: CSAVGAGNTIYF
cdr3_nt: TGCAGCGCTGTGGGAGCTGGAAACACCATATATTTT

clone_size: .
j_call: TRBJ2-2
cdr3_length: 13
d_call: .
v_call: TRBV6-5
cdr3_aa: CASTGQNTGELFF
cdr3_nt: TGTGCCAGTACAGGACAGAACACCGGGGAGCTGTTTTTT

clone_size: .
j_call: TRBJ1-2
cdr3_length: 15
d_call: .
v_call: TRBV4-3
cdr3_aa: CASSQDTAGEYGYTF
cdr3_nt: TGCGCCAGCAGCCAAGACACGGCCGGGGAATATGGCTACACCTTC

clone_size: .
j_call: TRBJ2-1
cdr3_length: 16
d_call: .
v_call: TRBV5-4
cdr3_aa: CASSLRRPGSYNEQFF
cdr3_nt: TGTGCCAGCAGCTTGCGGCGACCGGGCTCCTACAATGAGCAGTTCTTC

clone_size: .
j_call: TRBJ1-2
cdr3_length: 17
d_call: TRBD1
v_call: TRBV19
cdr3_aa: CASSMDRGLSKVGGYTF
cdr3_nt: TGTGCCAGTAGTATGGACAGGGGCTTATCAAAGGTTGGAGGCTACACCTTC

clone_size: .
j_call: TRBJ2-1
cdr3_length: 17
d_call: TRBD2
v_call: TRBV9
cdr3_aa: CASSVVSGGVSYNEQFF
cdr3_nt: TGTGCCAGCAGCGTAGTTAGCGGGGGGGTCTCCTACAATGAGCAGTTCTTC

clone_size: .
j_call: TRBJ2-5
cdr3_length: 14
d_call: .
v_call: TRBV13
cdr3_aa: CASSLREGAETQYF
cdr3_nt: TGTGCCAGCAGCCTCCGGGAAGGTGCGGAGACCCAGTACTTC

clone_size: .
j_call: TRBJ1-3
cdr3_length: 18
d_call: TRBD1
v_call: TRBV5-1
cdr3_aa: CASSLVQGARASGNTIYF
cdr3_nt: TGCGCCAGCAGCTTGGTTCAGGGGGCAAGGGCCTCTGGAAACACCATATATTTT